Listed below are T cell receptor beta chains from one sample, sequenced in a study of cytomegalovirus exposure and HLA in healthy donors. This table comes from immunoSEQ multiplex PCR, and its TCRdb copy is limited to in-frame clones, with some not included. Reported are 200,000 to 250,000 clones; the ten largest clones contain around 1.1%. Sequenced input: PBMCs. These receptors came from a girl aged 2 to 9 in good health and CMV-seropositive. Each CDR3 is given with its conserved first and last residue. A D gene is named only where the DNA matches it firmly.

d_call	v_call	j_call	cdr3_aa	cdr3_nt
.	TRBV9	TRBJ2-7	CASSVAVGAPDEQYF	TGTGCCAGCAGCGTAGCTGTAGGGGCGCCCGACGAGCAGTACTTC
.	TRBV27	TRBJ1-2	CASSWDGGYGYTF	TGTGCCAGCAGTTGGGACGGGGGGTATGGCTACACCTTC
.	TRBV10-2	TRBJ1-1	CASSERGAVTEAFF	TGCGCCAGCAGTGAGCGGGGGGCCGTCACTGAAGCTTTCTTT
TRBD1	TRBV6-5	TRBJ1-1	CASSYGTAENTEAFF	TGTGCCAGCAGTTACGGGACAGCTGAAAACACTGAAGCTTTCTTT
TRBD1	TRBV15	TRBJ1-4	CATSRGDTGQTNEKLFF	TGTGCCACCAGCAGAGGGGATACGGGACAGACTAATGAAAAACTGTTTTTT
.	TRBV6-5	TRBJ2-7	CASSYARSYEQYF	TGTGCCAGCAGTTACGCTAGATCCTACGAGCAGTACTTC
TRBD1	TRBV28	TRBJ1-1	CASKGDRYTEAFF	TGTGCCAGCAAAGGGGACAGATACACTGAAGCTTTCTTT
TRBD2	TRBV25-1	TRBJ2-2	CASSENHLAGDTGELFF	TGTGCCAGCAGTGAAAATCACCTAGCGGGAGACACCGGGGAGCTGTTTTTT
.	TRBV7-2	TRBJ2-3	CASTSTDTQYF	TGTGCCAGCACGAGTACAGATACGCAGTATTTT
TRBD2	TRBV7-2	TRBJ2-3	CASSLAREAGADTQYF	TGTGCCAGCAGCTTAGCCCGGGAGGCGGGCGCAGATACGCAGTATTTT
TRBD2	TRBV5-6	TRBJ2-3	CASSYGSWAGGTTDTQYF	TGTGCCAGCAGCTATGGTAGTTGGGCGGGAGGCACCACAGATACGCAGTATTTT
TRBD1	TRBV10-3	TRBJ1-2	CAISESTGPFSGYTF	TGTGCCATCAGTGAGTCGACAGGGCCCTTTTCTGGCTACACCTTC
.	TRBV7-9	TRBJ2-3	CASSLEHTDTQYF	TGTGCCAGCAGCTTAGAACACACAGATACGCAGTATTTT
TRBD2	TRBV29-1	TRBJ2-1	CSVVDLTSGRDEQFF	TGCAGCGTTGTGGACCTGACTAGCGGAAGGGATGAGCAGTTCTTC
TRBD2	TRBV9	TRBJ2-5	CASSVAGGKETQYF	TGTGCCAGCAGCGTAGCGGGAGGCAAAGAGACCCAGTACTTC
.	TRBV5-1	TRBJ2-5	CASSVGQGGKTQYF	TGCGCCAGCAGCGTGGGTCAGGGTGGAAAGACCCAGTACTTC
TRBD2	TRBV6-6	TRBJ2-7	CASSYLGRGEQYF	TGTGCCAGCAGTTACTTGGGGAGGGGTGAGCAGTACTTC
TRBD1	TRBV10-3	TRBJ2-7	CAISLTGDEQYF	TGTGCCATCAGCCTAACAGGGGACGAGCAGTACTTC
.	TRBV6-1	TRBJ1-4	CASSEAARINEKLFF	TGTGCCAGCAGTGAAGCCGCCAGGATTAATGAAAAACTGTTTTTT
.	TRBV6-1	TRBJ1-5	CASSEARVSNQPQHF	TGTGCCAGCAGTGAAGCCAGGGTGAGTAATCAGCCCCAGCATTTT
.	TRBV2	TRBJ1-5	CASSREFIRQPQHF	TGTGCCAGCAGCCGGGAGTTCATCCGACAGCCCCAGCATTTT
.	TRBV6-5	TRBJ1-5	CASSPLESNQPQHF	TGTGCCAGCAGCCCCCTTGAGAGCAATCAGCCCCAGCATTTT
TRBD1	TRBV13	TRBJ1-3	CASSFDRGADTIYF	TGTGCCAGCAGCTTCGACAGGGGAGCGGACACCATATATTTT
.	TRBV2	TRBJ2-1	CASSLHLELPYNEQFF	TGTGCCAGCAGTCTCCATCTAGAATTACCCTACAATGAGCAGTTCTTC
TRBD1	TRBV28	TRBJ2-7	CASSLIFQGAYYEQYF	TGTGCCAGCAGTTTAATCTTTCAGGGGGCCTACTACGAGCAGTACTTC
.	TRBV4-1	TRBJ1-1	CASSRPGSPNTEAFF	TGCGCCAGCAGCCGGCCCGGGAGTCCAAACACTGAAGCTTTCTTT